A single sample gave rise to the 17 T cell receptor delta chains below, sequenced in a study of delta chain sequences of gamma delta T cells (dated by TCRdb to the late 2010s). Libraries were made using 5' RACE. Sequencer: Illumina MiSeq. TCRdb reran clone calling on the public reads with CATT; rows sharing one DNA sequence were then combined. The sample includes 700 to 950 delta-chain clones, with about a sixth observed a single time. Of the sample, 40% to 55% is held by the ten largest clones. Sequencing input: either unsorted cells or a sorted T cell fraction (not recorded which). Every receptor here comes from a human donor in good health.

By share, this clone ranks as medium-sized. This chain links TRDV2 with TRDJ1, with 13 bases aligning to TRDD3. Germline CDR1 reads GEAIGNYY; CDR2 reads EKD. Trimming took 2 bases from V and 1 from J; bases not matched to a gene: 21. This CDR3 has 22 amino acids. The CDR3 reads CACDRLHSDSNTGGYGTDKLIF. DNA of the CDR3: TGTGCCTGTGACAGATTGCACTCCGATTCTAATACTGGGGGATACGGCACCGATAAACTCATCTTT.

This clone is categorized as large. This chain uses TRDV2 with TRDJ1, with D tentatively TRDD3 (5 bases). The CDR3 extends over 15 amino acids. Deletions cut 0 bases from V and 5 bases from J, with 15 bases between. CDR1 GEAIGNYY and CDR2 EKD come from the germline V gene. The CDR3 region has the DNA TGTGCCTGTGACACCGTAGGTACTGGAAAAGATAAACTCATCTTT. Its translation: CACDTVGTGKDKLIF.

This clone was recorded a few times. This DNA translates differently at residue 3 from the TCRdb protein, which is that of a much larger clone; a read error is likely, and the protein shown is the DNA's own translation. The V and J genes are TRDV2 and TRDJ1; 13 nucleotides match TRDD3. Germline V gene data show CDR1 as GEAIGNYY and CDR2 as EKD. The CDR3 loop spans 18 amino acids. CDR3 protein: CAFDLITGGYAYTDKLIF. CDR3 DNA sequence: TGTGCCTTTGACCTTATTACTGGGGGATACGCCTACACCGATAAACTCATCTTT.

By proportion, this clone is medium-sized. Other DNA sequences in this specimen translate into the identical CDR3. V gene TRDV2 combines with J gene TRDJ1, with 9 bases lining up with TRDD3. After removal of 0 bases from V and 7 bases from J, the junction contained 20 bases not matched to a gene. The CDR3 covers 19 residues. Looked up from germline, CDR1 is GEAIGNYY and CDR2 is EKD. CDR3 DNA sequence: TGTGCCTGTGACACCGTCGCTACTGGGGGAAGGCCCCCAGGGGTTAAACTCATCTTT. Its protein is CACDTVATGGRPPGVKLIF.

As to this clone: The TCRdb protein comes from a much larger clone and disagrees with this DNA's translation at residue 11, likely due to a read error; the protein given here is derived from the DNA. The chain carries TRDV2 and TRDJ1, with 10 bases matching TRDD3. There are 16 residues in the CDR3. J gave up 0 bases and V 0 bases, and 3 bases lay outside the gene matches. Germline V gives CDR1 GEAIGNYY, CDR2 EKD. This chain's CDR3 is CACDTITGGYTDKLIF. CDR3 bases: TGTGCCTGTGACACCATCACTGGGGGATACACCGATAAACTCATCTTT.

Only a few counts were recorded for this clone. The J gene call is TRDJ4, but no V gene call exists; the table's TRDD3 call for D was not verified on the DNA. This CDR3 contains 26 residues. The chain's CDR3 is CATGWVPSNNTRNGPHWGMAARPLIF. The DNA of the CDR3 is TGCGCTACAGGCTGGGTTCCATCAAACAACACCCGAAATGGGCCTCACTGGGGGATGGCCGCCAGACCCCTGATCTTT.

As to this clone: The mismatch at residue 5 between this DNA's translation and the TCRdb protein of a much larger clone likely reflects a read error; the protein shown is translated from the DNA. The V gene is TRDV2, the J gene TRDJ1, with 10 bases matching TRDD3. Germline CDR1 and CDR2: GEAIGNYY and EKD. This CDR3 region has 17 residues. The V and J ends lost 3 bases and 2 bases, in that order; junction bases with no gene match: 11. For the CDR3, the DNA is TGTGCCTGTGACCCCGTAGCCTGGGGGATAGAGACCGATAAACTCATCTTT. Translation: CACDPVAWGIETDKLIF.

Note on this clone: For this DNA, TCRdb reports the protein of a much larger clone, which diverges at residue 6, most likely from a read error; the protein presented here is translated directly from the DNA. The chain joins TRDV1 to TRDJ1; TRDD2 might be the D (6 bases). TCRdb offers no J gene call, so here the DNA was matched to germline to obtain one. Germline V gene sequence: CDR1 TSWWSYY, CDR2 QGS. Trimming left V 3 bases short and J 2 bases short, with 19 bases between. This CDR3 region has 17 residues. The CDR3 loop is CALGESPSLPLTDKLIF. The CDR3 DNA reads as TGTGCTCTTGGGGAGAGCCCTTCCCTACCACTGACCGATAAACTCATCTTT.

By sample fraction, this clone is large. Within the sample, other DNA sequences also encode this same CDR3. This chain uses TRDV2 with TRDJ1, with 7 positions matching TRDD3. V shed 2 bases and J 10 bases; nucleotides not matched to a gene: 18. The CDR3 covers 16 residues. Germline lookup yields CDR1 GEAIGNYY and CDR2 EKD. CDR3 region: CACDKLGAPVRGGLIF. The CDR3 nucleotides read TGTGCCTGTGACAAGCTGGGGGCCCCCGTTCGCGGAGGACTCATCTTT.

Relative to its sample, this clone is large. V is TRDV2 and J is TRDJ1; perhaps TRDD3 as D (5 bases). Germline V gene data show CDR1 as GEAIGNYY and CDR2 as EKD. The V and J ends lost 0 bases and 1 base respectively, with 14 bases between them. The CDR3 loop spans 16 amino acids. The CDR3 sequence is CACDTVWGTPTDKLIF. CDR3 DNA: TGTGCCTGTGACACCGTTTGGGGAACTCCCACCGATAAACTCATCTTT.

By sample fraction, this clone is large (0.1 to 1%). The chain is built from TRDV2 and TRDJ1; D is undetermined. Germline V gives CDR1 GEAIGNYY, CDR2 EKD. The CDR3 has 18 residues. Deletions cut 1 base from V and 0 bases from J, with 20 bases between. Here the CDR3 reads CACDTVATPRDHTDKLIF. Written as DNA, the CDR3 is TGTGCCTGTGACACGGTAGCGACCCCGAGGGACCACACCGATAAACTCATCTTT.

Comment on this clone: A read error may explain this, as a much larger clone is one base away. The genes are TRDV2 and TRDJ3, with 10 bases lining up with TRDD3. As TCRdb names no J gene, one was assigned here on the basis of a DNA match to germline. Per the germline V gene, CDR1 is GEAIGNYY and CDR2 is EKD. The length of the CDR3 is 23 residues. The CDR3 protein is CACDQIAYTKLGDAAWDPRQMFF. DNA of the CDR3: TGTGCCTGTGACCAGATCGCTTACACAAAACTGGGGGATGCAGCCTGGGACCCCCGACAGATGTTTTTC.

This clone qualifies as large (0.1 to 1%). This CDR3 reads CACDTVRPTGDNMTAQLFF. The CDR3 DNA reads TGTGCCTGTGACACGGTTCGTCCCACTGGGGATAATATGACAGCACAACTCTTCTTT. V gene TRDV2 combines with J gene TRDJ2; 7 bases are shared with TRDD3. Germline values: CDR1 GEAIGNYY, CDR2 EKD. The CDR3 length is 19 residues. V gave up 1 base and J gave up 3 bases; unmatched junction bases: 16.

With respect to this clone: The TCRdb record carries a much larger clone's protein, which differs from this DNA's translation at residue 4; a read error is the likely cause, and the protein listed here is the DNA translation. CDR3 nucleotide sequence: TGTGCTCTTGAGGAGAACCCTTCCCTACCACTGACCGATAAACTCATCTTT. Translating gives CALEENPSLPLTDKLIF. The chain is built from TRDV1 and TRDJ1; tentatively, D is TRDD2 (6 bases). The CDR3 is made up of 17 amino acids. Trimming removed 7 bases at V and 2 bases at J, with 23 bases between. The germline V gene encodes CDR1 TSWWSYY and CDR2 QGS.

A J gene of TRDJ4 was called, though the V gene was not; the D call of TRDD3 is as the table states it, not checked on the DNA. The CDR3 extends over 26 amino acids. CDR3 DNA sequence: TGCGCTACAGGCTGGGTTCCATCTCAAACAACACCCGAAATGGGCCTCACTGGGGGATGGCCCAGACCCCTGATCTTT. Translated: CATGWVPSQTTPEMGLTGGWPRPLIF.

This clone is labeled medium-sized. This rearrangement joins TRDV2 to TRDJ3; 10 bases match TRDD3. Germline V gene lookup returns CDR1 GEAIGNYY and CDR2 EKD. CDR3 length: 21 residues. V was clipped by 3 bases and J by 2 bases; unmatched bases: 15. The CDR3 protein is CACDPPPVGDTIPWDTRQMFF. DNA of the CDR3: TGTGCCTGTGACCCCCCACCGGTGGGGGATACAATCCCCTGGGACACCCGACAGATGTTTTTC.

A word on this clone: TCRdb pairs this DNA with a much larger clone's protein that differs at residue 3, likely a read error; the protein shown was translated from the DNA. The J gene is TRDJ1, the V gene TRDV1; D perhaps matches TRDD2 (6 bases). CDR1 is TSWWSYY and CDR2 is QGS in the germline V gene. The CDR3 has 17 amino acids. CDR3 bases: TGTGCTATTGGGGAGAACCCTTCCCTACCACTGACCGATAAACTCATCTTT. This gives the protein CAIGENPSLPLTDKLIF.